Each of the 20 T cell receptor beta chains below was sequenced from the same sample in a study of blood T cell repertoires in COVID-19. Clones were read by immunoSEQ multiplex PCR, and TCRdb kept only the in-frame ones, dropping some. Of a few hundred thousand clones listed, 80% to 90% are singletons. The specimen was peripheral blood. The receptors were gathered from a young woman with COVID-19, enrolled during active disease.

The V gene is TRBV28, the J gene TRBJ2-3; D might be TRBD1 (7 bases). The CDR3 is made up of 15 amino acids. V dropped 7 bases and J dropped 4 bases, with 18 bases sitting between them. Germline V gives CDR1 MDHEN, CDR2 SYDVKM. The DNA for the CDR3 is TGTGCCAGCAATTATCCAGGGGGAGGTGCAGATACGCAGTATTTT. This gives the protein CASNYPGGGADTQYF.

V gene TRBV3-1 (or the pseudogene TRBV3-2) combines with J gene TRBJ2-3; D perhaps matches TRBD2 (6 bases). Trimming took 3 bases from V and 0 from J, leaving 13 bases between them. The CDR3 is 16 amino acids. Germline CDR1 and CDR2: LGHDT and YNNKEL (reference sequence). The CDR3 DNA reads TGTGCCAGCAGCCATGGAGGGGACTCTAGCACAGATACGCAGTATTTT. Translation gives CASSHGGDSSTDTQYF.

V usage is TRBV3-1 (or the pseudogene TRBV3-2) and J usage is TRBJ1-1, with TRBD1 as a possible D gene (6 bases). Looked up from germline, CDR1 is LGHDT and CDR2 is YNNKEL (reference sequence). CDR3 length equals 15 residues. The ends were cut back, 5 bases at V and 5 bases at J, with 18 bases in the middle. The CDR3, as DNA: TGTGCCAGCAGCTCAAGGGCCGGGGGGCAAACTGAAGCTTTCTTT. It codes for CASSSRAGGQTEAFF.

V and J are TRBV6-5 and TRBJ1-3; no firm D call. The CDR3 has 16 residues. V was clipped by 2 bases and J by 2 bases, with 13 bases between them. The germline CDR1 and CDR2 sequences are MNHEY and SVGAGI. The CDR3 is CASSYAGKQPGNTIYF. The CDR3 coding sequence is TGTGCCAGCAGTTACGCGGGAAAACAGCCTGGAAACACCATATATTTT.

This clone was counted a single time. The CDR3 DNA reads as TGTGCCAGCAGCCCACATGACCGGGTGGTCGAGACCCAGTACTTC. Residues: CASSPHDRVVETQYF. This chain connects TRBV11-3 to TRBJ2-5; no reliable D call. Germline CDR1 and CDR2: SGHNT and YENEEA. The CDR3 loop spans 15 amino acids. Trimming left V 5 bases short and J 5 bases short, with 18 bases between.

This sequence joins TRBV4-3 and TRBJ1-2; weak D call: TRBD1 (6 bases). Deletions cut 1 base from V and 6 bases from J, with 12 bases between. CDR1 is LGHNA and CDR2 is YSLEER in the germline V gene. CDR3 length: 14 amino acids. The CDR3 region has the DNA TGCGCCAGCAGCCAAGCTACAGGGAGAGATGGCTACACCTTC. This codes for CASSQATGRDGYTF.

The V and J genes are TRBV1 and TRBJ2-7; the table calls TRBD2, which could not be checked here. TRBV1 is given as a pseudogene. The CDR3 is 22 amino acids. This chain's CDR3 is CTSSQDLQNLGLAGGPAYEQYF. The DNA of the CDR3 is TGCACCAGCAGCCAAGACCTACAGAACCTGGGACTAGCGGGGGGACCCGCCTACGAGCAGTACTTC.

This sequence joins TRBV19 and TRBJ1-5, with 7 nucleotides matching TRBD1. This CDR3 spans 15 amino acids. Germline CDR1 is LNHDA and CDR2 is SQIVND (reference sequence). V shed 5 bases, J shed 2 bases, and the junction held 6 bases outside the gene matches. CDR3 bases: TGTGCCAGTAGTCCGAGGACAGGTCGCAATCAGCCCCAGCATTTT. Its translation: CASSPRTGRNQPQHF.

The gene calls are TRBV4-1 and TRBJ2-2; 10 bases match TRBD2. V shed 0 bases and J 5 bases; nucleotides not matched to a gene: 15. Germline CDR1 and CDR2: MGHRA and YSYEKL. CDR3 length equals 20 residues. The CDR3, as DNA: TGCGCCAGCAGCCAAGAGACAGGGTCAGGGCTAGCGGGAGATACCGGGGAGCTGTTTTTT. Translated: CASSQETGSGLAGDTGELFF.

This clone came up once. The V gene is TRBV19, the J gene TRBJ2-3, with 9 bases fitting TRBD2. After removal of 8 bases from V and 5 bases from J, the junction contained 8 bases not matched to a gene. Germline V CDR1 and CDR2: LNHDA, SQIVND (reference sequence). The CDR3 runs 14 residues. The CDR3: CASRRGGAGDTQYF. The CDR3 DNA sequence: TGTGCCAGTCGCCGCGGGGGGGCGGGAGATACGCAGTATTTT.

V is TRBV29-1 and J is TRBJ2-1, with 10 bases lining up with TRBD2. The germline gives CDR1 SQVTM, CDR2 ANQGSEA. This CDR3 is built from 12 residues. For the CDR3, the DNA is TGCAGAGCAAGCGGGGGGGCCGATGAGCAGTTCTTC. Its protein is CRASGGADEQFF.

V gene TRBV10-3 combines with J gene TRBJ1-2; 9 positions match TRBD1. The J segment lost 8 bases and the V segment lost 5 bases, leaving 6 bases of the junction unmatched. This CDR3 spans 13 amino acids. Germline values: CDR1 ENHRY, CDR2 SYGVKD. The CDR3 is CAISTDRGGGYTF. CDR3 bases: TGTGCCATCAGTACTGACAGGGGGGGAGGCTACACCTTC.

This rearrangement joins TRBV10-3 to TRBJ2-3; 8 bases are shared with TRBD2. Germline CDR1 ENHRY, CDR2 SYGVKD. J was trimmed by 4 bases and V by 0 bases; bases with no gene match: 6. CDR3 length: 16 amino acids. The CDR3 region has the DNA TGTGCCATCAGTGAGTCGCGGGGGGCAGGATCAGATACGCAGTATTTT. It is translated as CAISESRGAGSDTQYF.

The chain couples TRBV13 to TRBJ2-2; no clear D. Per the germline V gene, CDR1 is PRHDT and CDR2 is FYEKMQ (reference sequence). Between the trimmed V and J ends, which lost 2 bases and 6 bases, there was a span of 4 bases. The CDR3 consists of 12 residues. For the CDR3, the DNA is TGTGCCAGCAGCTTACATCCCGGGGAGCTGTTTTTT. Translation gives CASSLHPGELFF.

Regarding this clone: The same CDR3 is also encoded by other DNA sequences in this sample. The CDR3 reads CASSPGETEAFF. The CDR3, as DNA: TGCGCCAGCAGTCCAGGGGAAACTGAAGCTTTCTTT. The chain links TRBV5-1 to TRBJ1-1; tentative D call: TRBD1 (6 bases). Trimming took off 5 bases at V and 5 bases at J, with 10 bases between the two ends. CDR3 length equals 12 residues. Germline CDR1 is SGHRS and CDR2 is YFSETQ.

This rearrangement joins TRBV16 to TRBJ1-2, with D possibly being TRBD1 (6 bases). The CDR3 loop spans 14 amino acids. Germline CDR1 is KGHSY and CDR2 is FQNENV. V was trimmed by 0 bases and J by 8 bases, leaving 13 bases between them. The chain's CDR3 is CASSQSQDSAGYTF. In nucleotides, the CDR3 is TGTGCCAGCAGCCAATCACAGGACAGTGCGGGCTACACCTTC.

This clone has a handful of counts. The chain combines TRBV5-4 with TRBJ2-1; 9 nucleotides match TRBD2. This CDR3 spans 14 amino acids. V gave up 4 bases and J gave up 9 bases; unmatched junction bases: 8. From germline, CDR1 is SGHNT and CDR2 YYREEE (reference sequence). DNA of the CDR3: TGTGCCAGCAGCACCCAGGCGGGAGGGACTGAGCAGTTCTTC. Translated, it gives CASSTQAGGTEQFF.

The rearrangement joins TRBV4-3 to TRBJ2-7, with TRBD1 matching over 9 bases. The CDR3 runs 17 residues. J was trimmed by 5 bases and V by 0 bases; bases with no gene match: 11. The germline CDR1 and CDR2 sequences are LGHNA and YSLEER. For the CDR3, the DNA is TGCGCCAGCAGCCAAGAGAGTTTTGGACAGGGGACGAACGAGCAGTACTTC. Protein: CASSQESFGQGTNEQYF.

The J gene is TRBJ2-5, the V gene TRBV19, with D possibly TRBD1 on 5 matching bases. This CDR3 comprises 18 residues. V was shortened by 5 bases and J by 2 bases, with 24 bases between the two germline ends. Germline loops: CDR1 LNHDA, CDR2 SQIVND (reference sequence). CDR3 loop: CASSQRGNAFGVQETQYF. CDR3 coding DNA: TGTGCCAGTAGTCAAAGGGGAAATGCCTTTGGGGTACAAGAGACCCAGTACTTC.

J is TRBJ2-5 and V is TRBV11-3, with 7 nucleotides matching TRBD2. The germline gives CDR1 SGHNT, CDR2 YENEEA. Losses at the gene ends were 3 bases for V and 0 bases for J; bases not matched to a gene: 1. This CDR3 has 14 residues. This chain's CDR3 is CASSFGGYQETQYF. The CDR3 DNA is TGTGCCAGCAGCTTCGGGGGGTACCAAGAGACCCAGTACTTC. Full variable domain (outside the CDR3, taken from reference TRBV11-3 and TRBJ2-5): EAGVVQSPRYKIIEKKQPVAFWCNPISGHNTLYWYLQNLGQGPELLIRYENEEAVDDSQLPKDRFSAERLKGVDSTLKIQPAELGDSAVYLCASSFGGYQETQYFGPGTRLLVL.